What follows are 8 T cell receptor beta chains derived from one specimen sequenced in a study of human T cells and chemical hapten exposure. MiXCR, run by TCRdb on the RACE reads, gives a single entry per CDR3 protein. The repertoire holds more than 75,000 distinct CDR3 sequences, with roughly 8.7% as singletons. The sample's time point: healthy volunteer bleed at 6 weeks. Researchers extracted total RNA from unfractionated whole blood. Sequencing was done on a sample of whole blood. The receptors stem from a male donor in good health. Some clones in this sample may be carry-over from other donors' samples.

The gene calls are TRBV12-3 or TRBV12-4 and TRBJ1-6; tentative D call: TRBD1 (5 bases). This CDR3 comprises 15 residues. V gave up 3 bases and J gave up 5 bases, with 11 bases separating them. CDR3 DNA sequence: TGTGCCAGCAGTTTTAGGGGACTGAATAATTCACCCCTCCACTTT. It codes for CASSFRGLNNSPLHF.

The chain employs TRBV7-2 and TRBJ2-1; 7 bases are shared with TRBD2. This CDR3 has 13 residues. The germline CDR1 and CDR2 sequences are SGHTA and FQGNSA. The V segment lost 5 bases and the J segment 9 bases; nucleotides outside the gene matches: 7. CDR3 loop: CASSHRREGEQFF. DNA of the CDR3: TGTGCCAGCAGCCATAGAAGGGAGGGTGAGCAGTTCTTC.

The table lists this clonotype with many counts. The V gene is TRBV5-5, the J gene TRBJ1-2, with TRBD1 matching 9 bases. CDR3 length equals 14 residues. CDR1 is SGHKS, CDR2 YYEKEE, per germline (reference sequence). With 4 bases clipped from V and 4 bases from J, the junction kept 5 bases outside the gene matches. CDR3 sequence: CASSPGTGPYGYTF. The DNA of the CDR3 is TGTGCCAGCAGCCCCGGGACAGGGCCCTATGGCTACACCTTC.

This clonotype was observed a handful of times. This chain connects TRBV12-3 or TRBV12-4 to TRBJ2-7; 8 nucleotides match TRBD1. The CDR3 extends over 14 amino acids. The V segment lost 6 bases and the J segment 5 bases; nucleotides outside the gene matches: 9. In nucleotides, the CDR3 is TGTGCCAGCAGACCCGGACAGGGCAACCACGAGCAGTACTTC. Protein sequence: CASRPGQGNHEQYF.

This clonotype has a handful of counts. The chain combines TRBV6-9 with TRBJ2-7; D call uncertain. The V end lost 6 bases, the J end lost 0 bases, and 12 bases lay between the germline ends. This CDR3 is built from 14 residues. Germline values: CDR1 MNHGY, CDR2 SVAAGI. The CDR3 DNA is TGTGCCAGCAGCCACCGGGTACACTCCTACGAGCAGTACTTC. Protein product: CASSHRVHSYEQYF.

This clonotype was recorded many times. The V gene is TRBV13, the J gene TRBJ2-7; a weak D match, TRBD1 (5 bases). Trimming pared 3 bases from V and 5 bases from J, leaving 14 bases between. Germline V lookup: CDR1 PRHDT, CDR2 FYEKMQ (reference sequence). CDR3 size: 14 residues. Here the CDR3 DNA reads TGTGCCAGCAGCTTGGGGCAGGCTCCCAACGAGCAGTACTTC. Protein: CASSLGQAPNEQYF. Complete variable domain (other parts from reference TRBV13 and TRBJ2-7): AAGVIQSPRHLIKEKRETATLKCYPIPRHDTVYWYQQGPGQDPQFLISFYEKMQSDKGSIPDRFSAQQFSDYHSELNMSSLELGDSALYFCASSLGQAPNEQYFGPGTRLTVT.

The genes are TRBV6-6 and TRBJ2-7; D is perhaps TRBD1 (6 bases). Germline V gene data show CDR1 as MNHNY and CDR2 as SVGAGI (reference sequence). The CDR3 extends over 16 amino acids. Trimming shortened V by 0 bases and J by 5 bases, and 17 bases separated the two germline ends. The DNA for the CDR3 is TGTGCCAGCAGTTACTCCCCAGGGGCAGGTGATAACGAGCAGTACTTC. It specifies CASSYSPGAGDNEQYF.

The J gene is TRBJ1-3, the V gene TRBV9; TRBD1 agrees at 12 bases. Per germline, CDR1 SGDLS and CDR2 YYNGEE. The junction had 8 bases not matched to a gene; V was cut back by 3 bases and J by 1 base. This CDR3 spans 18 amino acids. The CDR3 loop reads CASSAGTGGRGSGNTIYF. In DNA form, the CDR3 reads TGTGCCAGCAGCGCTGGGACAGGGGGCAGAGGATCTGGAAACACCATATATTTT.